These 7 T cell receptor beta chains originate from one sample sequenced in a study of blood T cell repertoires in COVID-19. Data came from immunoSEQ multiplex PCR; TCRdb stores just in-frame clones and leaves some out. The data hold about 120,000 clones, with over 70% observed a single time. Specimen: peripheral blood. These receptors were taken from a man in his sixties or seventies with acute or convalescent COVID-19.

The chain uses TRBV5-4 and TRBJ2-1; 7 bases line up with TRBD2. Trimming took 2 bases from V and 0 from J; bases not matched to a gene: 5. This CDR3 has 16 amino acids. The germline gives CDR1 SGHNT, CDR2 YYREEE (reference sequence). CDR3 DNA: TGTGCCAGCAGCTTAGCGAGCGGGGCCTCCTACAATGAGCAGTTCTTC. Its translation: CASSLASGASYNEQFF.

The genes are TRBV10-3 and TRBJ1-5; 8 positions agree with TRBD1. Trimming took 6 bases from V and 0 from J; bases not matched to a gene: 7. The CDR3 totals 16 residues. Germline assignment: CDR1 ENHRY and CDR2 SYGVKD. As DNA, the CDR3 is TGTGCCATCAGCATGACAGGGGCGCGTAGCAATCAGCCCCAGCATTTT. Translated: CAISMTGARSNQPQHF.

The rearrangement joins TRBV11-2 to TRBJ1-2; TRBD1 agrees at 8 bases. Trimming took 2 bases from V and 4 from J; bases not matched to a gene: 15. This CDR3 contains 18 residues. Looked up from germline, CDR1 is SGHAT and CDR2 is FQNNGV. CDR3 in amino acids: CASSLKLDRAEVGYGYTF. In DNA form, the CDR3 reads TGTGCCAGCAGCTTAAAGCTGGACAGGGCAGAAGTGGGCTATGGCTACACCTTC.

The genes are TRBV6-5 and TRBJ2-1, with D perhaps matching TRBD1 (5 bases). The CDR3 is made up of 13 amino acids. Germline values: CDR1 MNHEY, CDR2 SVGAGI. With 9 bases removed from V and 2 bases from J, the gap between germline ends came to 11 bases. This chain's CDR3 is CASKRGTYNEQFF. The CDR3 DNA reads as TGTGCCAGTAAAAGGGGAACCTACAATGAGCAGTTCTTC.

The CDR3 nucleotides are TGTGCCAGCAGTTTCCAGGACAGACGGCCACCCCTCCACTTT. Its translation: CASSFQDRRPPLHF. The chain carries TRBV7-2 and TRBJ1-6; a possible D gene is TRBD1 (6 bases). Trimming stripped 6 bases from V and 11 bases from J, with 17 bases between. Looked up from germline, CDR1 is SGHTA and CDR2 is FQGNSA. This CDR3 contains 14 residues.

V usage is TRBV5-6 and J usage is TRBJ1-1; TRBD1 is a possible D gene (5 bases). V was trimmed by 4 bases and J by 11 bases, leaving 24 bases between them. Germline V gene sequence: CDR1 SGHDT, CDR2 YYEEEE. CDR3 length: 15 residues. DNA of the CDR3: TGTGCCAGCAGCCCGGCGGAGGTCGGGGGGTTCTGGGCTTTCTTT. It yields the protein CASSPAEVGGFWAFF.

The sample holds one count of this clone. The rearrangement uses TRBV9 and TRBJ2-1; 8 bases fit TRBD1. Germline V CDR1 and CDR2: SGDLS, YYNGEE. The trim removed 0 bases at V and 6 bases at J, leaving 11 bases unmatched. This CDR3 is 17 amino acids long. The CDR3: CASSVDWQGAAGNEQFF. The CDR3 DNA follows: TGTGCCAGCAGCGTAGATTGGCAGGGGGCTGCCGGCAATGAGCAGTTCTTC.